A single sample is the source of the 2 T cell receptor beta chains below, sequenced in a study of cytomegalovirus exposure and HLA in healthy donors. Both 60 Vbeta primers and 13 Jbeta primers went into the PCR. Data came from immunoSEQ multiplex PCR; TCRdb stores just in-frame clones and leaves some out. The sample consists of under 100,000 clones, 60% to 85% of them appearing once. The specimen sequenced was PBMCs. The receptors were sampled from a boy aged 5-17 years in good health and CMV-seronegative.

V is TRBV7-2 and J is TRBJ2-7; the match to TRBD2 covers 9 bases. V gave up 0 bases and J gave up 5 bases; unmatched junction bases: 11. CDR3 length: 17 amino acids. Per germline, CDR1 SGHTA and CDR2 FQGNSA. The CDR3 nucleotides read TGTGCCAGCAGCTTAGCCCCGACGACTAGCGGAGGCCACGAGCAGTACTTC. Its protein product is CASSLAPTTSGGHEQYF.

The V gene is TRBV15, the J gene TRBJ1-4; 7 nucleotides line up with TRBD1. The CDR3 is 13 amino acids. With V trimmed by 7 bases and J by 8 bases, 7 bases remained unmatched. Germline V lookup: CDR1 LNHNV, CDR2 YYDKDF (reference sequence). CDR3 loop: CATTTGQKEKLFF. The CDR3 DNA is TGTGCCACCACGACAGGGCAGAAGGAAAAACTGTTTTTT.